The T cell receptor beta chain described here comes from a study of T cell responses to AZD1222 COVID-19 vaccine. Produced via immunoSEQ multiplex PCR; TCRdb's table is partial and in-frame only. The sample has around 86,000 clones; almost 90% are singletons. With 7 bases removed from V and 2 bases from J, the gap between germline ends came to 14 bases. The V gene's germline CDR1 is SGHAT and CDR2 FQNNGV. There are 14 residues in the CDR3. The sample consisted of peripheral blood, taken on day 0 of AZD1222 vaccination. The chain employs TRBV11-2 and TRBJ1-2; weak D call: TRBD1 (6 bases). The TCR comes from an adult in good health. The CDR3 DNA reads as TGTGCCAGCACCAAGGGGGGCACGAACTATGGCTACACCTTC. The encoded protein is CASTKGGTNYGYTF.